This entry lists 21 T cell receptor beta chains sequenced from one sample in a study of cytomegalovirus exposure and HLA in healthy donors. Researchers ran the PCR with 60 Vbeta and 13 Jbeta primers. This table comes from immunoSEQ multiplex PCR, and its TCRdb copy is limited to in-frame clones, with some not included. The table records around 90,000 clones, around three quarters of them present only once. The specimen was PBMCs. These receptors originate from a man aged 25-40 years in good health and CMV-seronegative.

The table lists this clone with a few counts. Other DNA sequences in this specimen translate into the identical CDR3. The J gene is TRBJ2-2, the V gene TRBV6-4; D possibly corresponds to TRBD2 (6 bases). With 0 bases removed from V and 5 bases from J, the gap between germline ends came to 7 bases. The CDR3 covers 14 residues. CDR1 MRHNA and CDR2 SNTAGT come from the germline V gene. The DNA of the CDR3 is TGTGCCAGCAGTGACTCGCGGGAAACCGGGGAGCTGTTTTTT. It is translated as CASSDSRETGELFF.

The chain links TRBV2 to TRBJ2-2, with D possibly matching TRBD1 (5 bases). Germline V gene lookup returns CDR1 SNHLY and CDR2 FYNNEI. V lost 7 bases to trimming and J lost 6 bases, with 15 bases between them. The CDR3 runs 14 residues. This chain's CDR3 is CASTQGGFSGELFF. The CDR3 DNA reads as TGTGCCAGCACGCAGGGCGGATTCTCCGGGGAGCTGTTTTTT.

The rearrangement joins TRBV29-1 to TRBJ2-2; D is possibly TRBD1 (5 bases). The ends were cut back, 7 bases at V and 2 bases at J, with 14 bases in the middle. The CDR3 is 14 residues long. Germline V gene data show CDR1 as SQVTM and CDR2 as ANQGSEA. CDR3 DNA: TGCAGCGCCCTGTATCAGGGAAACACCGGGGAGCTGTTTTTT. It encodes CSALYQGNTGELFF.

CDR3 bases: TGTGCCAGCAGCTTTTACGACGGGACTGAAGCTTTCTTT. Translated: CASSFYDGTEAFF. The chain uses TRBV11-2 and TRBJ1-1, with D uncertain. The CDR3 has 13 residues. The V gene lost 3 bases and the J gene lost 5 bases, with 10 bases spanning the gap. The germline CDR1 and CDR2 sequences are SGHAT and FQNNGV. The full variable domain, with the rest looked up from reference TRBV11-2 and TRBJ1-1, is EAGVAQSPRYKIIEKRQSVAFWCNPISGHATLYWYQQILGQGPKLLIQFQNNGVVDDSQLPKDRFSAERLKGVDSTLKIQPAKLEDSAVYLCASSFYDGTEAFFGQGTRLTVV.

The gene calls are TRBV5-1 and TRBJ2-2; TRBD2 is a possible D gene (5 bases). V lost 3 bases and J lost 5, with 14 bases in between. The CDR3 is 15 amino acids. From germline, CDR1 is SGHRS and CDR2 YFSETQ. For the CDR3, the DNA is TGCGCCAGCAGCTCGTCGGTGCGGAGGACCGGGGAGCTGTTTTTT. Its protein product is CASSSSVRRTGELFF.

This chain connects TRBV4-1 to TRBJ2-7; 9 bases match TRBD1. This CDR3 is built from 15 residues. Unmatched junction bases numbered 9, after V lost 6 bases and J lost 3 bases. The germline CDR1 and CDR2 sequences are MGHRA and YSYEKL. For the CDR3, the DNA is TGCGCCAGCAGTTTACGACAGGGGGACTACTACGAGCAGTACTTC. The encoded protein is CASSLRQGDYYEQYF.

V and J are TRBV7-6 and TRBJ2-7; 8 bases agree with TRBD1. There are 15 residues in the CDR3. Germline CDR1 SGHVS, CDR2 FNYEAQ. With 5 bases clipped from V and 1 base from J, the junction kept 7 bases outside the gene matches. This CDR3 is CASSPRQGPSYEQYF. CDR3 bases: TGTGCCAGCAGCCCGCGACAGGGGCCGTCCTACGAGCAGTACTTC.

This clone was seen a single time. The CDR3, as DNA: TGTGCCAGCAGACCGACAGGGGGGAACACTGAAGCTTTCTTT. Protein sequence: CASRPTGGNTEAFF. The V and J genes are TRBV27 and TRBJ1-1; 9 bases map to TRBD1. Looked up from germline, CDR1 is MNHEY and CDR2 is SMNVEV (reference sequence). The CDR3 covers 14 residues. Unmatched junction bases numbered 3, after V lost 6 bases and J lost 1 base.

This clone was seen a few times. The DNA of the CDR3 is TGTGCCAGCAGTTACTTAGGTCAGGTCAATGAGCAGTTCTTC. Translating it yields CASSYLGQVNEQFF. The V and J genes are TRBV6-5 and TRBJ2-1; unclear D gene. CDR1 and CDR2 from the germline V gene are MNHEY and SVGAGI. Trimming took 1 base from V and 6 from J, leaving 10 bases between them. This CDR3 comprises 14 residues.

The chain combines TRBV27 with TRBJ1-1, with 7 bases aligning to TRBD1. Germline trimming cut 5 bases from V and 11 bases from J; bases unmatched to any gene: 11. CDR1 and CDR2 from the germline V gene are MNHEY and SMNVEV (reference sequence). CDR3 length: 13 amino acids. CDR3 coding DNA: TGTGCCAGCAGTCTGAAACTCGACAGGGTGGCTTTCTTT. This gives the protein CASSLKLDRVAFF.

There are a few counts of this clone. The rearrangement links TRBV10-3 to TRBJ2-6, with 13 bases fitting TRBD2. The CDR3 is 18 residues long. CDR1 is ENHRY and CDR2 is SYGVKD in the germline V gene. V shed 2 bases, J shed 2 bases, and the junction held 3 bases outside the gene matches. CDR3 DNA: TGTGCCATCAGTGAGATGGGACTAGCGGGGCCTGGGGCCAACGTCCTGACTTTC. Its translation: CAISEMGLAGPGANVLTF.

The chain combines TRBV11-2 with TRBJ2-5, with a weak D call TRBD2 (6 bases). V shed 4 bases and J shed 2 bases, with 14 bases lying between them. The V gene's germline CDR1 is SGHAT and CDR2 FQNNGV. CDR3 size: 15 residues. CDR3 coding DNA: TGTGCCAGCAGCTCATTCCGGGGGTCGCAAGAGACCCAGTACTTC. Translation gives CASSSFRGSQETQYF.

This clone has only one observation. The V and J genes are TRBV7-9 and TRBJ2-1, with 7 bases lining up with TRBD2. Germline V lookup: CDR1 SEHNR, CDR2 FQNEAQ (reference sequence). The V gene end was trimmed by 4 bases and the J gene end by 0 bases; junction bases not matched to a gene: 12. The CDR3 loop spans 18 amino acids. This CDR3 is CASSSGGAGESSYNEQFF. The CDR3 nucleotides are TGTGCCAGCAGCTCGGGCGGGGCGGGGGAAAGCTCCTACAATGAGCAGTTCTTC.

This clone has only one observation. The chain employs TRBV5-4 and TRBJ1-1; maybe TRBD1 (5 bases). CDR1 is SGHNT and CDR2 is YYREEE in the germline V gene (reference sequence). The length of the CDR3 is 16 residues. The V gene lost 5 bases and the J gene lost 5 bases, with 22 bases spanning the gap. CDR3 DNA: TGTGCCAGCAGTTCGGAGACGGGGGTCCGCAGGACTGAAGCTTTCTTT. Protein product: CASSSETGVRRTEAFF.

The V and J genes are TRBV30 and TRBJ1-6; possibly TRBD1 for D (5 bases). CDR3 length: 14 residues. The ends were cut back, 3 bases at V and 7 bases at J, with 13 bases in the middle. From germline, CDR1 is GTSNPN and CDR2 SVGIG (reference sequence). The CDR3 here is CAWRLDTANSPLHF. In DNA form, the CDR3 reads TGTGCCTGGAGATTGGACACGGCAAATTCACCCCTCCACTTT.

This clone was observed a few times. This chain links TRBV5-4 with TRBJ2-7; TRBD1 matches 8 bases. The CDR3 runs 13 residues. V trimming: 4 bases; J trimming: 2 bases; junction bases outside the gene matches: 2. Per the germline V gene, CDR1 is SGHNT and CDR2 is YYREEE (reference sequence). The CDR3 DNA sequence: TGTGCCAGCAGCGAGGGACAGGCCTACGAGCAGTACTTC. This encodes CASSEGQAYEQYF.

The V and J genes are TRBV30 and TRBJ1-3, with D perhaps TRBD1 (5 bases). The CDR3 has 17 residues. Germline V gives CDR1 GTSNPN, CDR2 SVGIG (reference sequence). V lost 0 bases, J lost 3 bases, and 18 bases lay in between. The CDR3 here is CAWSVISDSRRGNTIYF. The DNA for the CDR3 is TGTGCCTGGAGTGTAATCAGTGACAGCAGACGTGGAAACACCATATATTTT.

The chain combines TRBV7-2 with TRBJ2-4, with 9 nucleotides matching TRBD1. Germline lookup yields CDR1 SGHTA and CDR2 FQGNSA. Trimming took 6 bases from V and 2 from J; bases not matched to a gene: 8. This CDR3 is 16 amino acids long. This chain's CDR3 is CASSTIGTGTKNIQYF. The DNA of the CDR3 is TGTGCCAGCAGTACGATCGGGACAGGGACCAAAAACATTCAGTACTTC.

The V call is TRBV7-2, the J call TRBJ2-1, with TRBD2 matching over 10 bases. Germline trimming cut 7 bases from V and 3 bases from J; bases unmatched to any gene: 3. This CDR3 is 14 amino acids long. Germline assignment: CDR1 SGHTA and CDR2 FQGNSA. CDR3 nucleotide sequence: TGTGCCAGCACTCTAGCGGGGGTCTACAATGAGCAGTTCTTC. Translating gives CASTLAGVYNEQFF.

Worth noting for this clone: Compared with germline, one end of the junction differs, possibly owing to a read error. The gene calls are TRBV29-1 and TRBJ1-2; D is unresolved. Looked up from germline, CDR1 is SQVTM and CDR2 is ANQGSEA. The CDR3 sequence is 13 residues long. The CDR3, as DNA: TGCAGCGTTCAGGCCGTCGGGGTTGGAGGCTGCACCTTC. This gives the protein CSVQAVGVGGCTF.

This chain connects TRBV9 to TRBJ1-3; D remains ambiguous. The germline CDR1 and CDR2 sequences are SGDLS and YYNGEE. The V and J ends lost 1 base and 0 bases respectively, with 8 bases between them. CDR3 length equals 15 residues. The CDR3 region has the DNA TGTGCCAGCAGCGTATCTACCCTCTCTGGAAACACCATATATTTT. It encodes CASSVSTLSGNTIYF. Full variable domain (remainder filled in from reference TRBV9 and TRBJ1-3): DSGVTQTPKHLITATGQRVTLRCSPRSGDLSVYWYQQSLDQGLQFLIQYYNGEERAKGNILERFSAQQFPDLHSELNLSSLELGDSALYFCASSVSTLSGNTIYFGEGSWLTVV.